The T cell receptor beta chain under discussion was sequenced for a study of vaccination effects on CD4 cells after COVID-19. Overall study findings and caveats: In healthy vaccinees, only 1 of 255 vaccine-induced clones cross-reacted with common cold coronaviruses.

Points on this clone: Its antigen is undetermined.

Antigen-specific CD4+ T cells were first expanded with viral peptide pools by the ViraFEST assay and only then sequenced. When ten to eleven days of culture had elapsed, CD4+ T cells were isolated. Absence of prior SARS-CoV-2 infection characterized the vaccine recipients, who showed negative nucleocapsid antibodies. Data came from immunoSEQ multiplex PCR; TCRdb stores just in-frame clones and leaves some out. The top ten hold 10% to 15% of the sample, which has some 70,000 clones, roughly 80% seen once. Germline-derived CDR1 and CDR2 are LNHDA and SQIVND (reference sequence). V was clipped by 7 bases and J by 4 bases; unmatched bases: 21. The CDR3 is made up of 19 amino acids.

The sequenced sample was CD4+ T cells from PBMCs cultured with SARS-CoV-2 spike peptides, obtained before COVID-19 vaccination. The V and J genes are TRBV19 and TRBJ1-2, with 10 positions matching TRBD1. The TCR comes from a human donor who received a COVID-19 vaccine. This CDR3 is CASTSSSFMGDRGLYGYTF. The CDR3 nucleotides are TGTGCCAGTACCTCCTCCTCCTTTATGGGGGACAGGGGACTCTATGGCTACACCTTC.